The source of this T cell receptor beta chain is a study of T cell repertoires in cytomegalovirus infection. On the study more broadly: Recently identified HLA-C-restricted and well-studied HLA-B-restricted CMV epitopes were used. The public TCR beta signatures pointed to both CMV infection and matching HLA type.

As concerns this clonotype: Its antigen is unknown.

Study results and caveats: Ex vivo responses were dominated by HLA-C-restricted CMV-specific TCR beta clonotypes. Cumulative frequency (of public TCR beta family members) identified carriers of CMV plus the relevant HLA.

The CDR3 sequence is 15 residues long. V was cut by 0 bases and J by 4 bases, with 12 bases left in between. The germline V gene encodes CDR1 MNHNY and CDR2 SVGAGI (reference sequence). TCRdb recomputed calls from the reads with MiXCR, one row per CDR3 protein. The sample records roughly 800,000 distinct CDR3 sequences, 25% to 30% being singletons. This rearrangement joins TRBV6-6 to TRBJ2-5, with D perhaps assigned TRBD1 or TRBD2 (5 bases each). This clonotype was sampled from a human donor in good health (CMV status not recorded). Some clones in this sample may be carry-over from other donors' samples. Here the sequenced sample was cultured CD8+ T cells from PBMCs, taken from culture after CMV antigen stimulation. CDR3 protein: CASSYSSRDPETQYF. In nucleotides, the CDR3 is TGTGCCAGCAGTTACTCGAGCAGGGACCCAGAGACCCAGTACTTC.